This T cell receptor (beta chain) was recovered during a study of CD8+ T cells in alopecia areata. Following extraction, RNA underwent reverse transcription to cDNA, which served as the sequencing template. Sequenced by immunoSEQ multiplex PCR; TCRdb stores in-frame clones only, minus some. The table lists 150,000 to 200,000 clones, around 55% of them singletons. Germline values: CDR1 SGHTA, CDR2 FQGNSA. Between the trimmed V and J ends, which lost 2 bases and 6 bases, there was a span of 17 bases. This CDR3 is built from 16 residues. What was sequenced was CD4+ T cells sorted from blood. The TCR sequence derives from a human donor in good health. The chain combines TRBV7-2 with TRBJ2-1, with a possible D match to TRBD1 (6 bases). The CDR3 is CASSLRVQTGPNEQFF. Written as DNA, the CDR3 is TGTGCCAGCAGCTTAAGGGTCCAGACAGGACCCAATGAGCAGTTCTTC.